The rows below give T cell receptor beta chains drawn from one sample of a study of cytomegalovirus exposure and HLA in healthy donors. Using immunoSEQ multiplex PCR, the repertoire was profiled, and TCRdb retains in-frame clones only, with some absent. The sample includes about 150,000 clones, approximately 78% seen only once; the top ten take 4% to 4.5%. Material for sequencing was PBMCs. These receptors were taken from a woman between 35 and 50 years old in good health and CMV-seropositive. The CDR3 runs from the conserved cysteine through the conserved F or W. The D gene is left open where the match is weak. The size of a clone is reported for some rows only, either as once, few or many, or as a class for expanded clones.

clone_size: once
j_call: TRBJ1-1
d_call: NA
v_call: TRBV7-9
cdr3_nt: TGTGCCAGCAGCGCCCTCCGGGGGGACACTGAAGCTTTCTTT
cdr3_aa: CASSALRGDTEAFF

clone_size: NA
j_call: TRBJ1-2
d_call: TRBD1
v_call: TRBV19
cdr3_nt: TGTGCCAGTAGTCTCGGGACAGGGGTTAGAGATGGCTACACCTTC
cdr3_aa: CASSLGTGVRDGYTF

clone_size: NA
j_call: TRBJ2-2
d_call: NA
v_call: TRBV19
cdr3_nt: TGTGCCAGTAAAGGTCAGGGGCTGATCACCGGGGAGCTGTTTTTT
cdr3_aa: CASKGQGLITGELFF

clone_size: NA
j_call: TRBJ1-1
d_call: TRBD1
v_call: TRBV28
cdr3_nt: TGTGCCAGCAGGACAGGGGGGGCCACTGAAGCTTTCTTT
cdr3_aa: CASRTGGATEAFF

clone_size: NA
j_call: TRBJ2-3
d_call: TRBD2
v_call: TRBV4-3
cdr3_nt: TGCGCCAGCAGCCAGGACCTAGTTGGGCGGGGGGAGGCAGATACGCAGTATTTT
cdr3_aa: CASSQDLVGRGEADTQYF

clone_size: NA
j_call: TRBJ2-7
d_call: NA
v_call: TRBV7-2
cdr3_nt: TGTGCCAGCAGCCTGGGGGTCGGGGGCGAGCAGTACTTC
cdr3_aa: CASSLGVGGEQYF

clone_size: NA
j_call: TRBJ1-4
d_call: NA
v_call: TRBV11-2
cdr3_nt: TGTGCCAGCAGCTTAGGCGGGCTTAATGAAAAACTGTTTTTT
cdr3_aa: CASSLGGLNEKLFF

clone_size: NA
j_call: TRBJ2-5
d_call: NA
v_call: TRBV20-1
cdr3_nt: TGCAGTCCAGCGGAAGAGACCCAGTACTTC
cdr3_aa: CSPAEETQYF

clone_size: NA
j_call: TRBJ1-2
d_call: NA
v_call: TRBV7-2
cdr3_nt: TGTGCCAGCAGCTCTGCGGGGGGTTTTGGCTACACCTTC
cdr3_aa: CASSSAGGFGYTF

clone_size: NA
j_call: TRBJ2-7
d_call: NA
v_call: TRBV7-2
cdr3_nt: TGTGCCAGCAGCTTAGTTACTACTCAGGGCAACGAGCAGTACTTC
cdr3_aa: CASSLVTTQGNEQYF

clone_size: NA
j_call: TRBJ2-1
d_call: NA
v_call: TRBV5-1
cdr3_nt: TGCGCCAGCAGCCCGACCTACAGCTCCTACAATGAGCAGTTCTTC
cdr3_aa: CASSPTYSSYNEQFF

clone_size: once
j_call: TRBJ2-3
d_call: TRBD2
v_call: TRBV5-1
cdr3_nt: TGCGCCAGCAGAAGAGCGGGAGGGCCCGCAGATACGCAGTATTTT
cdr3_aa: CASRRAGGPADTQYF

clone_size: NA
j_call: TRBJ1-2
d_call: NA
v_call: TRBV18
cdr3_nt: TGTGCCAGCTCACCGGGACTATCCTATGGCTACACCTTC
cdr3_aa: CASSPGLSYGYTF

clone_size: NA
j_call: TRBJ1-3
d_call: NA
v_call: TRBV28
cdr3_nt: TGTGCCAGCAGTTTCCAGGGCAGGAGCTCTGGAAACACCATATATTTT
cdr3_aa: CASSFQGRSSGNTIYF

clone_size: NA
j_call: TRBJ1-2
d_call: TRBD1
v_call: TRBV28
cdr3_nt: TGTGCCAGCAGACAGGGGGCCGGGGGCTATGGCTACACCTTC
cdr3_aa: CASRQGAGGYGYTF

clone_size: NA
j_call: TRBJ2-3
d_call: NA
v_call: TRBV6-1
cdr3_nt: TGTGCCAGCTTGACTAGCACAGATACGCAGTATTTT
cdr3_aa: CASLTSTDTQYF

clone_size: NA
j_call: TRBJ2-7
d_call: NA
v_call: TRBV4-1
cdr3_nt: TGCGCCAGCAGCCAAGTTCCTCCTCGGGAGCAGTACTTC
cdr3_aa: CASSQVPPREQYF

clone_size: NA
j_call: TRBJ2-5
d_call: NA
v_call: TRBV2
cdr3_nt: TGTGCCAGCAGTGTGCTAGCGAGATCTCAAGAGACCCAGTACTTC
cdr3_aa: CASSVLARSQETQYF

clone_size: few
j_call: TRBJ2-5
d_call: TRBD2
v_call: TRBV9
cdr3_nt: TGTGCCAGCAGCGGAACTAGCGGGGGAGGTGGGACCCAGTACTTC
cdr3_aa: CASSGTSGGGGTQYF

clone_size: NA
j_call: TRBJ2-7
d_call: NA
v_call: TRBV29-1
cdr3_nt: TGCAGCGTACGCCTCCGGAGCTCCTACGAGCAGTACTTC
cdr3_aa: CSVRLRSSYEQYF

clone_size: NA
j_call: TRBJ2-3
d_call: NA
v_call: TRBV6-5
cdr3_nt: TGTGCCAGCAGGCTCGCCGGGACTAGCACAGATACGCAGTATTTT
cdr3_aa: CASRLAGTSTDTQYF

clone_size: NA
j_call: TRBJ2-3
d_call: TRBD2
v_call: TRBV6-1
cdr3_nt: TGTGCCAGCAGTGAAGGGGGGGGGACAGATACGCAGTATTTT
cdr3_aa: CASSEGGGTDTQYF

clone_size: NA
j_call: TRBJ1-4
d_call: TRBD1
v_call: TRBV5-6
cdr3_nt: TGTGCCAGCAGCCCCACAGGGGCAACTAATGAAAAACTGTTTTTT
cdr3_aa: CASSPTGATNEKLFF

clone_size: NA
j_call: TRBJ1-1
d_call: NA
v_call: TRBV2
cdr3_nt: TGTGCCAGCAGGGGGGGTGGGCTTAAAAAAGGAGAAGCTTTCTTT
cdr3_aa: CASRGGGLKKGEAFF

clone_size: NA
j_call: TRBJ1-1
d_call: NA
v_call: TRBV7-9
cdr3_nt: TGTGCCAGCACCCCCCCCGGGACACAGAACACTGAAGCTTTCTTT
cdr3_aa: CASTPPGTQNTEAFF

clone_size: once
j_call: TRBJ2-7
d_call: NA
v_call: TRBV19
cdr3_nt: TGTGCCAGTAGTTCGACTAGAATCCACGAGCAGTACTTC
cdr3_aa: CASSSTRIHEQYF

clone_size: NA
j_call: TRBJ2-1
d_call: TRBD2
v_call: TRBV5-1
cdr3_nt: TGCGCCAGCAGCTTGATGGCGGGAGGGCCGGTGATTGGTGAGCAGTTCTTC
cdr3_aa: CASSLMAGGPVIGEQFF

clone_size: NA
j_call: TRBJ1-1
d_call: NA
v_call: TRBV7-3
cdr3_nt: TGTGCCAGCAGATGGGACAAGGCGAACACTGAAGCTTTCTTT
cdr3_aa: CASRWDKANTEAFF

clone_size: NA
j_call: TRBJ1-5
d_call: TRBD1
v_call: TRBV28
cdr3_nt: TGTGCCAGCAGTTTAGGGGACAGAGCGCTGCTGCCCCAGCATTTT
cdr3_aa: CASSLGDRALLPQHF

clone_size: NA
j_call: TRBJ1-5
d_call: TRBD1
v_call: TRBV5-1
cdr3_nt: TGCGCCAGCAGCCTCGGGACAGAAAGCAATCAGCCCCAGCATTTT
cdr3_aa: CASSLGTESNQPQHF

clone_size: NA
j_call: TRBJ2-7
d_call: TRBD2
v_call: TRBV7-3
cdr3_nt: TGTGCCAGCAGCTTACAGGCGGGAGGATCCTACGAGCAGTACTTC
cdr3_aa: CASSLQAGGSYEQYF

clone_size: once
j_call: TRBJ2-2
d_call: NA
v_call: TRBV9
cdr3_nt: TGTGCCAGCAGCGTATCTGCGGACACGAACACCGGGGAGCTGTTTTTT
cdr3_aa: CASSVSADTNTGELFF

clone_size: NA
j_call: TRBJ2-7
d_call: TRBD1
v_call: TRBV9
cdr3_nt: TGTGCCAGCAGCCGGGACAGGGTTGGCGAGCAGTACTTC
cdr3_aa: CASSRDRVGEQYF

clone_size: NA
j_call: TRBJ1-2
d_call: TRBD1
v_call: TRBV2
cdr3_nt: TGTGCCAGCAGCTCGGGACAGAACTATGGCTACACCTTC
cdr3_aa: CASSSGQNYGYTF

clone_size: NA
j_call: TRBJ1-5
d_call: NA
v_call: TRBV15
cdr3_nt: TGTGCCACCAGCAGGACAGCTAGCAATCAGCCCCAGCATTTT
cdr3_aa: CATSRTASNQPQHF

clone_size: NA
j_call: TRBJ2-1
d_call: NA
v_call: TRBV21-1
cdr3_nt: TGTGCCAGCAGCAAAGGGGCGGGAGTCTCTAAAGATGAGCAGTTCTTC
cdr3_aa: CASSKGAGVSKDEQFF

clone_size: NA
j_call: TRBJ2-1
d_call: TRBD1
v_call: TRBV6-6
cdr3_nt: TGTGCCAGCAGTCGGGACAGGGGGCATGCTGAGCAGTTCTTC
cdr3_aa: CASSRDRGHAEQFF

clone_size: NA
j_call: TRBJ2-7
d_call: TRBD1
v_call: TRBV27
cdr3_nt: TGTGCCAGCAGTTATATGACAGGGGGCAGCTCCTACGAGCAGTACTTC
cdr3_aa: CASSYMTGGSSYEQYF

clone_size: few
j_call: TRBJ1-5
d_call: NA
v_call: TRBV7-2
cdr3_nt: TGTGCCAGCAGCTTAATAGATAATCAGCCCCAGCATTTT
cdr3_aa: CASSLIDNQPQHF

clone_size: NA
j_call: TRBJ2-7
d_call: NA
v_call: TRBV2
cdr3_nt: TGTGCCAGCTCGGGTTCCTACGAGCAGTACTTC
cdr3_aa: CASSGSYEQYF

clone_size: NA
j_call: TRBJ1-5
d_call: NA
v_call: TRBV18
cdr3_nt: TGTGCCAGCTCTGAATACCCGTCGGGGGGCGGCCAGCCCCAGCATTTT
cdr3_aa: CASSEYPSGGGQPQHF

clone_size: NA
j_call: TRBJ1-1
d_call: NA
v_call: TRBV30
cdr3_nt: TGTGCCTGGAGGGAGGGGTTGACTGAAGCTTTCTTT
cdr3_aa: CAWREGLTEAFF

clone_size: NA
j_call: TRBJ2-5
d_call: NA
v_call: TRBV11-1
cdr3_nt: TGTGCCAGCAGCCCACATACAGGGTTGCTTGAAGAGACCCAGTACTTC
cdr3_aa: CASSPHTGLLEETQYF

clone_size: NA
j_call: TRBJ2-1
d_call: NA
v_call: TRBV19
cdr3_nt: TGTGCCAGTAGTATATCGACAGGTCTCTCCTACAATGAGCAGTTCTTC
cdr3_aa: CASSISTGLSYNEQFF

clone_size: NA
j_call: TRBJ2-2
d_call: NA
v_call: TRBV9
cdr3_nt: TGTGCCAGCACTGGACAGCCAGACCCCACCGGGGAGCTGTTTTTT
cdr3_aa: CASTGQPDPTGELFF

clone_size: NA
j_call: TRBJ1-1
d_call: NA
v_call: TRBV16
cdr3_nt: TGTGCCAGCAGCCAATCGAGTGTGAACACTGAAGCTTTCTTT
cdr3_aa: CASSQSSVNTEAFF

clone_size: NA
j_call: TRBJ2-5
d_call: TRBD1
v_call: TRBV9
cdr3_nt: TGTGCCAGCAGCGCCGGACAGGCAACCCAAGAGACCCAGTACTTC
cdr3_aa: CASSAGQATQETQYF

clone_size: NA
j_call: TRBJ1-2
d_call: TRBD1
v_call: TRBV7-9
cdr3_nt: TGTGCCAGCAGTTCCGGGACAGGGGGCGCTGGATGGGGCTACACCTTC
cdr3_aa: CASSSGTGGAGWGYTF